Below, 24 T cell receptor beta chains from the same sample are listed, as sequenced in a study of T-cell memory formation after mild COVID-19 (dated by TCRdb to about 2021). Library preparation used 5' RACE. The data were produced on an Illumina NovaSeq 6000. The public sequencing data were trimmed at Q25 with fastp and processed into clonotypes with MiXCR by TCRdb, which kept only in-frame beta chains. Rows with a matching CDR3 protein are joined into one entry that keeps the most common DNA and genes. Here the sample has nearly 350,000 distinct CDR3 sequences; 10% to 15% occur a single time. The ten largest clones add up to around a fifth of the sample. Sequences were obtained from PBMCs or a T cell subset sorted from them (not recorded which). The receptors shown here come from a young man who had mild COVID-19 (a few samples of this study predate the infection). The sample titles of this study are shuffled in the database, so cell type and time point are left out; the donor was told from shared clones.

A few counts support this clonotype. The genes are TRBV5-5 and TRBJ1-4, with 8 bases lining up with TRBD1. Germline V gene sequence: CDR1 SGHKS, CDR2 YYEKEE (reference sequence). Losses at the gene ends were 3 bases for V and 8 bases for J; bases not matched to a gene: 0. There are 12 residues in the CDR3. The CDR3 protein is CASSWTGEKLFF. CDR3 DNA sequence: TGTGCCAGCAGCTGGACAGGGGAAAAACTGTTTTTT. Supplemented by reference TRBV5-5 and TRBJ1-4, the full variable domain reads DAGVTQSPTHLIKTRGQQVTLRCSPISGHKSVSWYQQVLGQGPQFIFQYYEKEERGRGNFPDRFSARQFPNYSSELNVNALLLGDSALYLCASSWTGEKLFFGSGTQLSVL.

CDR3 sequence: CASRPKTSGGYGYTF. The CDR3 DNA reads as TGTGCCAGCAGGCCAAAAACGAGCGGTGGCTATGGCTACACCTTC. V usage is TRBV7-9 and J usage is TRBJ1-2; D gene ambiguous. This CDR3 has 15 residues. With 6 bases removed from V and 4 bases from J, the gap between germline ends came to 18 bases. Germline-derived CDR1 and CDR2 are SEHNR and FQNEAQ (reference sequence).

This clonotype turned up a few times. The V gene is TRBV29-1, the J gene TRBJ2-5; 15 nucleotides match TRBD2. Germline assignment: CDR1 SQVTM and CDR2 ANQGSEA. V shed 7 bases and J 3 bases; nucleotides not matched to a gene: 3. The CDR3 has 14 amino acids. CDR3 amino acids: CSGGTSGGKETQYF. CDR3 DNA sequence: TGCAGCGGAGGGACTAGCGGGGGGAAAGAGACCCAGTACTTC. The whole variable domain, remainder taken from reference TRBV29-1 and TRBJ2-5, is SAVISQKPSRDICQRGTSLTIQCQVDSQVTMMFWYRQQPGQSLTLIATANQGSEATYESGFVIDKFPISRPNLTFSTLTVSNMSPEDSSIYLCSGGTSGGKETQYFGPGTRLLVL.

This clonotype was detected a few times. V and J are TRBV5-1 and TRBJ2-7; D may be TRBD1 (6 bases). Per the germline V gene, CDR1 is SGHRS and CDR2 is YFSETQ. The CDR3 sequence is 14 residues long. V shed 2 bases and J shed 2 bases, with 11 bases lying between them. CDR3 amino acids: CASSFVGGTYEQYV. The CDR3 nucleotides read TGCGCCAGCAGCTTCGTAGGGGGTACCTACGAGCAGTACGTC.

V gene TRBV3-1 combines with J gene TRBJ2-5; TRBD2 matches at 7 bases. The germline gives CDR1 LGHDT, CDR2 YNNKEL (reference sequence). V lost 0 bases, J lost 2 bases, and 3 bases stayed unmatched. This CDR3 spans 15 amino acids. CDR3 in amino acids: CASSQDWRGQETQYF. CDR3 in DNA: TGTGCCAGCAGCCAAGATTGGCGGGGGCAAGAGACCCAGTACTTC.

The gene calls are TRBV29-1 and TRBJ1-1; no clear D. Deletions cut 3 bases from V and 1 base from J, with 12 bases between. Germline V gives CDR1 SQVTM, CDR2 ANQGSEA. The CDR3 length is 14 residues. DNA for the CDR3: TGCAGCGTTGAGGAGACCTTGGGGAACACTGAAGCTTTCTTT. It yields the protein CSVEETLGNTEAFF. Filled out from reference TRBV29-1 and TRBJ1-1, the complete variable domain reads SAVISQKPSRDICQRGTSLTIQCQVDSQVTMMFWYRQQPGQSLTLIATANQGSEATYESGFVIDKFPISRPNLTFSTLTVSNMSPEDSSIYLCSVEETLGNTEAFFGQGTRLTVV.

This clonotype was seen a handful of times. The chain employs TRBV23-1 and TRBJ2-7; no clear D gene. TRBV23-1 is an open reading frame, and its role is uncertain. The CDR3 length is 17 residues. Trimming took off 1 base at V and 1 base at J, with 17 bases between the two ends. CDR3 sequence: CASSQYRVGFQSYEQYF. CDR3 sequence (DNA): TGCGCCAGCAGTCAATACCGGGTCGGTTTCCAGTCCTACGAGCAGTACTTC.

This clonotype occurred a few times. The rearrangement uses TRBV20-1 and TRBJ1-1, with no clear D. Trimming removed 3 bases at V and 5 bases at J, with 4 bases between. Per the germline V gene, CDR1 is DFQATT and CDR2 is SNEGSKA (reference sequence). This CDR3 has 10 residues. The DNA of the CDR3 is TGCAGTGCTAGGCGGACTGAAGCTTTCTTT. Translation gives CSARRTEAFF.

In this sample, this clonotype turned up a few times. This rearrangement joins TRBV11-2 to TRBJ2-3; D gene unclear. Germline loops: CDR1 SGHAT, CDR2 FQNNGV. Trimming stripped 0 bases from V and 0 bases from J, with 10 bases between. The CDR3 has 16 amino acids. DNA of the CDR3: TGTGCCAGCAGCTTAGAATGGCTCTATAGCACAGATACGCAGTATTTT. It codes for CASSLEWLYSTDTQYF.

There are many counts of this clonotype. The CDR3 bases are TGCGCCAGCAGCCAAGATTTTAAGGGGCCCCATAGCTCCTACGAGCAGTACTTC. Translating it yields CASSQDFKGPHSSYEQYF. This chain links TRBV4-3 with TRBJ2-7; D possibly corresponds to TRBD1 (5 bases). Trimming removed 0 bases from V and 0 bases from J, with 18 bases in between. The CDR3 is 18 amino acids. Germline V CDR1 and CDR2: LGHNA, YSLEER.

The chain uses TRBV20-1 and TRBJ2-6; the D gene is possibly TRBD2 (6 bases). The germline V and J ends were trimmed by 0 bases and 3 bases, with 18 bases remaining between them. Germline V lookup: CDR1 DFQATT, CDR2 SNEGSKA (reference sequence). CDR3 length equals 18 residues. CDR3 amino acids: CSARDGGSGGGGANVLTF. CDR3 DNA: TGCAGTGCTAGAGATGGCGGGTCCGGGGGAGGTGGGGCCAACGTCCTGACTTTC.

This clonotype was seen at least ten times. This chain uses TRBV11-3 with TRBJ2-1; 7 nucleotides align to TRBD2. The V gene end was trimmed by 2 bases and the J gene end by 9 bases; junction bases not matched to a gene: 13. The CDR3 runs 16 residues. The V gene's germline CDR1 is SGHNT and CDR2 YENEEA. CDR3 DNA sequence: TGTGCCAGCAGCTTATCCCAGTCGGGGGGTCAGGGTGAGCAGTTCTTC. Protein product: CASSLSQSGGQGEQFF.

This clonotype was recorded at least ten times. The rearrangement uses TRBV7-8 and TRBJ2-3, with D perhaps TRBD1 or TRBD2 (5 bases each). CDR3 length: 15 amino acids. Germline CDR1 and CDR2: SGHVS and FQNEAQ. The V end lost 5 bases, the J end lost 4 bases, and 16 bases lay between the germline ends. The CDR3 here is CASSPRDPLPDTQYF. CDR3 nucleotide sequence: TGTGCCAGCAGCCCTCGGGACCCACTCCCAGATACGCAGTATTTT.

This clonotype turned up a few times. The chain is built from TRBV18 and TRBJ2-5, with D unclear. V shed 1 base and J shed 2 bases, with 8 bases lying between them. The CDR3 runs 14 residues. The germline CDR1 and CDR2 sequences are KGHSH and LQKENI. In nucleotides, the CDR3 is TGTGCCAGCTCACCACAGGAGAAACAAGAGACCCAGTACTTC. Protein: CASSPQEKQETQYF. Filled out from reference TRBV18 and TRBJ2-5, the complete variable domain reads NAGVMQNPRHLVRRRGQEARLRCSPMKGHSHVYWYRQLPEEGLKFMVYLQKENIIDESGMPKERFSAEFPKEGPSILRIQQVVRGDSAAYFCASSPQEKQETQYFGPGTRLLVL.

The genes are TRBV4-1 and TRBJ1-5, with D maybe TRBD1 (5 bases). This CDR3 region has 15 residues. V was shortened by 0 bases and J by 3 bases, with 9 bases between the two germline ends. Germline lookup yields CDR1 MGHRA and CDR2 YSYEKL. The CDR3 DNA is TGCGCCAGCAGCCAAGAGTTCAGGGACAATCAGCCCCAGCATTTT. Translating gives CASSQEFRDNQPQHF.

This clonotype was observed a few times. V and J are TRBV27 and TRBJ1-1; tentative D call: TRBD1 (5 bases). Germline CDR1 MNHEY, CDR2 SMNVEV (reference sequence). The V end lost 5 bases, the J end lost 3 bases, and 13 bases lay between the germline ends. This CDR3 has 14 residues. The chain's CDR3 is CASSPRDRDTEAFF. In DNA, the CDR3 is TGTGCCAGCAGTCCTCGGGACCGGGACACTGAAGCTTTCTTT.

This clonotype was observed a handful of times. The V and J genes are TRBV7-9 and TRBJ2-7, with unresolved D. This CDR3 is built from 13 residues. CDR1 is SEHNR, CDR2 FQNEAQ, per germline (reference sequence). With 5 bases removed from V and 4 bases from J, the gap between germline ends came to 12 bases. As DNA, the CDR3 is TGTGCCAGCAGCGACGCCGGTGTTTACGAGCAGTACGTC. Amino acids: CASSDAGVYEQYV.

This clonotype was found a few times. The chain links TRBV7-8 to TRBJ1-1, with D possibly matching TRBD1 (5 bases). The CDR3 has 15 amino acids. Trimming shortened V by 5 bases and J by 4 bases, and 17 bases separated the two germline ends. Germline V gene sequence: CDR1 SGHVS, CDR2 FQNEAQ. The CDR3: CASSPRGLGGTEAFF. CDR3 sequence (DNA): TGTGCCAGCAGCCCTCGGGGTTTGGGGGGCACTGAAGCTTTCTTT.

This clonotype was observed a few times. J is TRBJ1-2 and V is TRBV7-8; weak D call: TRBD1 (5 bases). The CDR3 loop spans 17 amino acids. Germline V gene data show CDR1 as SGHVS and CDR2 as FQNEAQ. Trimming took 0 bases from V and 0 from J, leaving 14 bases between them. For the CDR3, the DNA is TGTGCCAGCAGCTTAGCGAGCAGAGGGACGGCTAACTATGGCTACACCTTC. Residues: CASSLASRGTANYGYTF. The full variable domain, completed using reference TRBV7-8 and TRBJ1-2, is GAGVSQSPRYKVAKRGQDVALRCDPISGHVSLFWYQQALGQGPEFLTYFQNEAQLDKSGLPSDRFFAERPEGSVSTLKIQRTQQEDSAVYLCASSLASRGTANYGYTFGSGTRLTVV.

This clonotype was recorded a few times. The rearrangement joins TRBV7-8 to TRBJ1-1; TRBD1 is a possible D gene (5 bases). CDR1 and CDR2 from the germline V gene are SGHVS and FQNEAQ. V was shortened by 6 bases and J by 3 bases, with 8 bases between the two germline ends. The CDR3 is 12 residues long. CDR3 coding DNA: TGTGCCAGCAGATCAGGGTACACTGAAGCTTTCTTT. It specifies CASRSGYTEAFF.

This clonotype has more than one count but fewer than ten. The chain joins TRBV5-1 to TRBJ2-1; D is possibly TRBD1 (6 bases). This CDR3 is built from 18 residues. V lost 0 bases to trimming and J lost 4 bases, with 20 bases between them. CDR1 is SGHRS, CDR2 YFSETQ, per germline. The CDR3 region is CASSLEVTGGAVYNEQFF. In DNA form, the CDR3 reads TGCGCCAGCAGCTTGGAGGTGACAGGAGGAGCGGTATACAATGAGCAGTTCTTC.

This chain uses TRBV7-2 with TRBJ1-1; D gene uncertain. Germline CDR1 is SGHTA and CDR2 is FQGNSA. The CDR3 length is 13 residues. The CDR3 bases are TGTGCGACCGGGGAGTTCGGGTTCACTGAAGCTTTCTTT. Protein sequence: CATGEFGFTEAFF.

The chain is built from TRBV7-3 and TRBJ2-5, with D perhaps TRBD1 or TRBD2 (6 bases each). The germline CDR1 and CDR2 sequences are SGHTA and FQGTGA. Trimming shortened V by 1 base and J by 5 bases, and 14 bases separated the two germline ends. The CDR3 extends over 15 amino acids. CDR3 bases: TGTGCCAGCAGCTTAAAGGGGGGCGATTGGGAGACCCAGTACTTC. Its protein product is CASSLKGGDWETQYF.

This clonotype was observed a handful of times. This sequence joins TRBV3-2 and TRBJ1-1; whether TRBD1, the table's D call, matches the DNA was not checked. TRBV3-2 is classified as a pseudogene. The CDR3 runs 14 residues. The CDR3 nucleotides read TGTGCCAGCAGCCAGAGTAAGAGGACACAAGAAGCTTTCTTT. It is translated as CASSQSKRTQEAFF.